One and the same sample provided the 2 T cell receptor beta chains below, sequenced in a study of cytomegalovirus exposure and HLA in healthy donors (dated by TCRdb to about 2017). The receptor library was made with the immunoSEQ multiplex PCR assay. For the multiplex PCR, a mixture combining 60 forward primers for TCR Vbeta segments and 13 reverse primers for TCR Jbeta segments was used. Entries here come from immuneACCESS through TCRdb and include only in-frame sequences with V and J called. Some clones fail to appear in such tables; in the studies checked, an unresolved V gene covers under half of the shortfall, and the cause of the remainder is unknown. Across this sample there are 100,000 or so clones, with more than 60% seen only once. The top ten clones comprise roughly 2.1% of the sample. Sequenced input: PBMCs. These receptors originate from a man aged 25-40 years in good health and CMV-seronegative.

The chain carries TRBV7-2 and TRBJ1-4; TRBD1 is a possible D gene (5 bases). Trimming removed 5 bases at V and 4 bases at J, with 23 bases between. CDR1 and CDR2 from the germline V gene are SGHTA and FQGNSA. The CDR3 contains 18 residues. The CDR3 DNA is TGTGCCAGCAGCCCCAGGGCCCCCCAGCAACGGAGTAATGAAAAACTGTTTTTT. This sequence encodes CASSPRAPQQRSNEKLFF.

The gene calls are TRBV11-2 and TRBJ2-7; 9 nucleotides match TRBD1. This CDR3 comprises 14 residues. V trimming: 5 bases; J trimming: 7 bases; junction bases outside the gene matches: 9. CDR1 and CDR2 (germline): SGHAT, FQNNGV. The CDR3 protein is CASSAGTGRREQYF. DNA for the CDR3: TGTGCCAGCAGCGCCGGGACAGGGAGGAGGGAGCAGTACTTC. Full variable domain (outside the CDR3, taken from reference TRBV11-2 and TRBJ2-7): EAGVAQSPRYKIIEKRQSVAFWCNPISGHATLYWYQQILGQGPKLLIQFQNNGVVDDSQLPKDRFSAERLKGVDSTLKIQPAKLEDSAVYLCASSAGTGRREQYFGPGTRLTVT.